This T cell receptor beta chain was identified in a study of T cell responses to AZD1222 COVID-19 vaccine. With 4 bases removed from V and 1 base from J, the gap between germline ends came to 13 bases. The CDR3 length is 15 residues. From germline, CDR1 is LNHDA and CDR2 SQIVND (reference sequence). Only a few counts were recorded for this clone. Sequencing was performed with immunoSEQ multiplex PCR; in TCRdb, only in-frame clones are kept and a portion is missing. Seen here are under 150,000 clones, about nine tenths observed once, and the top ten hold roughly 2.3%. The chain combines TRBV19 with TRBJ1-1; tentatively, D is TRBD1 (6 bases). The material was peripheral blood, obtained on day 0 of AZD1222 vaccination. The receptor was isolated from an adult in good health. CDR3 amino acids: CASSRGQGTNTEAFF. Written as DNA, the CDR3 is TGTGCCAGTAGTAGGGGGCAGGGGACGAACACTGAAGCTTTCTTT.